This TCR beta chain was documented in a study of blood T cells in healthy people across ages. Study-wide context: There was about one barcoded beta molecule captured by template switching per two T cells.

Peripheral blood, about 9.4 milliliters per donor, was collected. Trimming at V came to 6 bases and at J to 1 base, leaving 12 bases not matched to a gene. This CDR3 has 17 amino acids. The germline V gene has CDR1 MNHNS and CDR2 SASEGT. A J-beta primer mix and a sample-barcoded 5' primer were used in a second PCR of roughly 6 to 12 cycles. A template-switch adaptor with 12 random nucleotides tagged each cDNA molecule. In TCRdb, the 5' RACE reads were re-called with MiXCR into one record per CDR3 protein. The sample includes roughly 800,000 distinct CDR3 sequences, 53% of them seen just once. Sequenced material: blood. This clonotype was sampled from a man older than 75 in good health. This chain links TRBV6-1 with TRBJ2-1, with 7 bases matching TRBD2. For the CDR3, the DNA is TGTGCCAGCAGCCGCGGAGTGGGGGGGAGTTCCTACAATGAGCAGTTCTTC. Protein sequence: CASSRGVGGSSYNEQFF.